Listed below are T cell receptor beta chains from one sample, sequenced in a study of cytomegalovirus exposure and HLA in healthy donors. Data came from immunoSEQ multiplex PCR; TCRdb stores just in-frame clones and leaves some out. The data show over 100,000 clones, with approximately 76% seen just once and over 7% held by the top ten. Sequenced: PBMCs. These TCRs come from a woman between 45 and 65 years old in good health and CMV-seropositive. The CDR3 runs from the conserved cysteine through the conserved F or W. D genes are given only for firm matches. Only some rows state a clone size, as once, few, many or a class for expanded clones.

v_gene	abundance	j_gene	d_gene	CDR3aa	CDR3nt
TRBV7-6	-	TRBJ1-2	TRBD1	CASSLGVGGTGSGYTF	TGTGCCAGCAGCTTAGGGGTTGGAGGGACAGGCTCCGGCTACACCTTC
TRBV5-1	-	TRBJ1-1	-	CASSPRGAASEAFF	TGCGCCAGCAGTCCCCGGGGGGCGGCCTCTGAAGCTTTCTTT
TRBV20-1	-	TRBJ2-7	-	CSARAFEEQYF	TGCAGTGCTAGGGCCTTCGAAGAGCAGTACTTC
TRBV19	-	TRBJ2-3	-	CASKQGGGTDTQYF	TGTGCCAGTAAGCAGGGCGGGGGCACAGATACGCAGTATTTT
TRBV27	-	TRBJ1-2	-	CASSPYDRPNYGYTF	TGTGCCAGCAGCCCTTATGACAGGCCAAACTATGGCTACACCTTC
TRBV7-2	-	TRBJ1-2	TRBD1	CASSLGQGRYGYTF	TGTGCCAGCAGCTTGGGACAGGGTCGGTATGGCTACACCTTC
TRBV4-1	-	TRBJ2-1	-	CASSQDRRTDNEQFF	TGCGCCAGCAGCCAAGATCGGAGGACGGACAATGAGCAGTTCTTC
TRBV19	once	TRBJ2-3	TRBD1	CASSRKTGSGTDTQYF	TGTGCCAGTAGTAGAAAGACAGGGAGTGGCACAGATACGCAGTATTTT
TRBV27	-	TRBJ1-5	-	CASSSRQPNQPQHF	TGTGCCAGCAGTAGCCGACAGCCTAATCAGCCCCAGCATTTT
TRBV6-6	few	TRBJ2-7	TRBD2	CASSYSQGGTSYEQYF	TGTGCCAGCAGTTACTCTCAGGGAGGGACCTCCTACGAGCAGTACTTC
TRBV15	few	TRBJ1-2	TRBD1	CATSSQTGNYGYTF	TGTGCCACCAGCAGTCAGACAGGGAACTATGGCTACACCTTC
TRBV9	-	TRBJ2-5	-	CASSVRSGNVLETQYF	TGTGCCAGCAGCGTAAGGTCGGGGAACGTTCTGGAGACCCAGTACTTC
TRBV20-1	few	TRBJ2-7	-	CSARDTYEQYF	TGCAGTGCTAGAGACACCTACGAGCAGTACTTC
TRBV6-5	-	TRBJ1-1	-	CASSRSRGTEAFF	TGTGCCAGCAGCCGTAGCAGGGGCACTGAAGCTTTCTTT
TRBV4-3	-	TRBJ2-3	TRBD1	CASSQEVQGARTDTQYF	TGCGCCAGCAGCCAAGAGGTGCAGGGGGCCCGCACAGATACGCAGTATTTT
TRBV10-2	-	TRBJ1-2	-	CASSEFRRGQGNYGYTF	TGCGCCAGCAGTGAGTTTCGACGCGGCCAGGGAAACTATGGCTACACCTTC
TRBV2	-	TRBJ2-7	-	CASSLTSDGEQYF	TGTGCCAGCAGCCTGACTAGTGATGGCGAGCAGTACTTC
TRBV5-1	-	TRBJ1-2	-	CASSWDLDSRPNYGYTF	TGCGCCAGCAGCTGGGATCTGGACAGCCGCCCTAACTATGGCTACACCTTC
TRBV19	-	TRBJ1-2	TRBD1	CASSGGTGAISGGYTF	TGTGCCAGTAGTGGAGGGACAGGGGCTATCAGCGGGGGCTACACCTTC
TRBV7-6	-	TRBJ2-1	-	CASSPRWAGWLFF	TGTGCCAGCAGCCCCAGATGGGCGGGTTGGTTGTTCTTC
TRBV27	-	TRBJ1-1	-	CASSPSGSPRSEAFF	TGTGCCAGCAGTCCTTCAGGGTCCCCTAGGTCTGAAGCTTTCTTT
TRBV6-6	-	TRBJ2-7	-	CASSYSGDYEQYF	TGTGCCAGCAGTTATAGCGGAGACTACGAGCAGTACTTC
TRBV23-1	-	TRBJ1-5	-	CASSQWGEGNQPQHF	TGCGCCAGCAGTCAATGGGGCGAGGGCAATCAGCCCCAGCATTTT
TRBV2	-	TRBJ2-1	TRBD2	CASRPTRSGGGGEQFF	TGTGCCAGCAGGCCCACTCGAAGCGGGGGGGGCGGTGAGCAGTTCTTC
TRBV7-9	once	TRBJ2-5	TRBD1	CASSSTGEETQYF	TGTGCCAGCAGCTCGACAGGGGAAGAGACCCAGTACTTC
TRBV19	-	TRBJ2-7	-	CASSIPDRRYEQYF	TGTGCCAGTAGTATCCCCGACAGGCGCTACGAGCAGTACTTC
TRBV27	-	TRBJ2-3	TRBD2	CASSLSPSGDLDTQYF	TGTGCCAGCAGTTTATCCCCTAGCGGGGATTTAGATACGCAGTATTTT
TRBV7-2	-	TRBJ1-2	TRBD1	CASSGTGDYGYTF	TGTGCCAGCAGCGGAACAGGGGACTATGGCTACACCTTC
TRBV9	few	TRBJ2-7	-	CASSVSGEGVEQYF	TGTGCCAGCAGCGTAAGCGGAGAGGGGGTCGAGCAGTACTTC
TRBV2	-	TRBJ2-5	TRBD2	CASSEPGRVWETQYF	TGTGCCAGCAGTGAACCGGGGAGGGTTTGGGAGACCCAGTACTTC
TRBV5-6	-	TRBJ2-2	TRBD2	CASSRGLAGVWAGELFF	TGTGCCAGCAGCCGGGGGCTAGCGGGAGTTTGGGCCGGGGAGCTGTTTTTT
TRBV19	-	TRBJ2-7	-	CASSERLSSYEQYF	TGTGCCAGTAGTGAGCGGTTAAGCTCCTACGAGCAGTACTTC
TRBV7-8	-	TRBJ1-4	TRBD1	CASSIRGKLFF	TGTGCCAGCAGCATCAGGGGGAAACTGTTTTTT
TRBV9	-	TRBJ1-1	-	CASSKNTGTEAFF	TGTGCCAGCAGCAAAAATACGGGCACTGAAGCTTTCTTT
TRBV7-3	-	TRBJ2-4	TRBD2	CASSQGLAGSLQYF	TGTGCCAGCAGCCAAGGGCTAGCGGGCTCCCTTCAGTACTTC
TRBV7-2	-	TRBJ2-5	TRBD2	CASGWRGYQETQYF	TGTGCCAGCGGATGGCGGGGGTACCAAGAGACCCAGTACTTC
TRBV2	-	TRBJ2-5	TRBD2	CASSDAGGGRETQYF	TGTGCCAGCAGTGATGCGGGAGGGGGTAGGGAGACCCAGTACTTC
TRBV27	-	TRBJ1-2	-	CACQGPRGGYTF	TGTGCCTGCCAGGGGCCGCGCGGGGGCTACACCTTC
TRBV6-4	-	TRBJ2-5	-	CASSEYPGETQYF	TGTGCCAGCAGTGAGTACCCCGGGGAGACCCAGTACTTC
TRBV9	-	TRBJ2-3	-	CASTRSGSSTDTQYF	TGTGCCAGCACCCGGAGCGGATCTAGCACAGATACGCAGTATTTT